Listed here is a single T cell receptor beta chain. The PCR ran on 60 Vbeta and 13 Jbeta primers. The repertoire was sequenced with immunoSEQ multiplex PCR; TCRdb's copy has only in-frame clones and lacks some. The sample features under 60,000 clones, with roughly an eighth in its top ten. This sample was included in a study of cytomegalovirus exposure and HLA in healthy donors. V shed 5 bases and J shed 6 bases, with 13 bases lying between them. The CDR3 totals 13 residues. Germline CDR1 MNHEY, CDR2 SVGAGI. J is TRBJ1-2 and V is TRBV6-5, with no clear D. Sequencing was done on a sample of PBMCs. The sequence was obtained from a woman in her twenties or thirties in good health and CMV-seropositive. CDR3 amino acids: CASSATGYNGYTF. CDR3 coding DNA: TGTGCCAGCAGTGCGACGGGGTATAATGGCTACACCTTC.